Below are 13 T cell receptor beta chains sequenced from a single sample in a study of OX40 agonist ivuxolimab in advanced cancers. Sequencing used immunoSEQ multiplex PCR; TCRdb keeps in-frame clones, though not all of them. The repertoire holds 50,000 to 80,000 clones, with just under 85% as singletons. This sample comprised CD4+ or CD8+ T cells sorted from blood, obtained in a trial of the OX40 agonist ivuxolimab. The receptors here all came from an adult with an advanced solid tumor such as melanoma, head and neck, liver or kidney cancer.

The CDR3 nucleotides read TGCAGCGTTAACCTCGGCGGTGCGAACACTGAAGCTTTCTTT. It encodes CSVNLGGANTEAFF. The chain links TRBV29-1 to TRBJ1-1; no reliable D call. The CDR3 has 14 residues. V lost 5 bases and J lost 1, with 14 bases in between. Germline values: CDR1 SQVTM, CDR2 ANQGSEA. The variable domain in full, with the rest retrieved from reference TRBV29-1 and TRBJ1-1, is SAVISQKPSRDICQRGTSLTIQCQVDSQVTMMFWYRQQPGQSLTLIATANQGSEATYESGFVIDKFPISRPNLTFSTLTVSNMSPEDSSIYLCSVNLGGANTEAFFGQGTRLTVV.

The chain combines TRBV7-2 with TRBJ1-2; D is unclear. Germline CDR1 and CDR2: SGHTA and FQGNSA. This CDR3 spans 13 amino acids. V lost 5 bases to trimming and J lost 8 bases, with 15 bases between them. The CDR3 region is CASSPKSTWGYTF. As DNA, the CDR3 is TGTGCCAGCAGCCCCAAATCAACCTGGGGCTACACCTTC.

In DNA form, the CDR3 reads TGTGCCAGCAGCCGAAAGACGGCGCGGGGTGGCTACACCTTC. Protein: CASSRKTARGGYTF. V is TRBV28 and J is TRBJ1-2; no clear D. This CDR3 has 14 amino acids. V lost 6 bases, J lost 7 bases, and 18 bases lay in between. The germline CDR1 and CDR2 sequences are MDHEN and SYDVKM.

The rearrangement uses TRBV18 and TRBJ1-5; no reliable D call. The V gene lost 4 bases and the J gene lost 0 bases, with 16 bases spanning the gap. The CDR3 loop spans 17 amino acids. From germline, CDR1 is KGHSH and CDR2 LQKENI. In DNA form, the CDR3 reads TGTGCCAGCTCACGGAACGGGGTTACCAATAGCAATCAGCCCCAGCATTTT. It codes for CASSRNGVTNSNQPQHF. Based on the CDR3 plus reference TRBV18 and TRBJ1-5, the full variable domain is NAGVMQNPRHLVRRRGQEARLRCSPMKGHSHVYWYRQLPEEGLKFMVYLQKENIIDESGMPKERFSAEFPKEGPSILRIQQVVRGDSAAYFCASSRNGVTNSNQPQHFGDGTRLSIL.

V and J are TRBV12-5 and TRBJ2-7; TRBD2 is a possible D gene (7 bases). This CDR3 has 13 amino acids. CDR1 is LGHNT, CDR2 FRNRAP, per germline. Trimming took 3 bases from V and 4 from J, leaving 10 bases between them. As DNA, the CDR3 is TGTGCTAGTGGTTTCCGGGGGGCGTACGAGCAGTACTTC. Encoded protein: CASGFRGAYEQYF.

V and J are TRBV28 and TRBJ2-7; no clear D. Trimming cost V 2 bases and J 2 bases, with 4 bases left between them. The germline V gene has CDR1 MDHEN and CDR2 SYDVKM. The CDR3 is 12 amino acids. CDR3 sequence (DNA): TGTGCCAGCAGTTTAAACCCCTACGAGCAGTACTTC. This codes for CASSLNPYEQYF. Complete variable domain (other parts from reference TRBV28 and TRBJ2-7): DVKVTQSSRYLVKRTGEKVFLECVQDMDHENMFWYRQDPGLGLRLIYFSYDVKMKEKGDIPEGYSVSREKKERFSLILESASTNQTSMYLCASSLNPYEQYFGPGTRLTVT.

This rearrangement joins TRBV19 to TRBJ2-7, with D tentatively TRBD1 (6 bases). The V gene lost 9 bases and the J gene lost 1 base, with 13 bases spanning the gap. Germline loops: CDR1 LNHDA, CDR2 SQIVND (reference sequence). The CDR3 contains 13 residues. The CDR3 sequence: CASSYRVSYEQYF. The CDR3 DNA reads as TGTGCCAGCTCTTACAGGGTATCCTACGAGCAGTACTTC. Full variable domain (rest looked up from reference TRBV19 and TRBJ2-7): DGGITQSPKYLFRKEGQNVTLSCEQNLNHDAMYWYRQDPGQGLRLIYYSQIVNDFQKGDIAEGYSVSREKKESFPLTVTSAQKNPTAFYLCASSYRVSYEQYFGPGTRLTVT.

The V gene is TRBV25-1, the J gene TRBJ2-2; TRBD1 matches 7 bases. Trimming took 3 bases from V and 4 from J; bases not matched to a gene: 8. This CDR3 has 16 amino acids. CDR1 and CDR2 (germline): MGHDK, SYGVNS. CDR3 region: CASSDPRRQGTGELFF. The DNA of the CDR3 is TGTGCCAGCAGTGACCCCAGGAGACAGGGCACCGGGGAGCTGTTTTTT.

CDR3 bases: TGCGCCAGCAGCCTTTACTGGGACAGGGGGAACACTGAAGCTTTCTTT. It yields the protein CASSLYWDRGNTEAFF. V is TRBV4-1 and J is TRBJ1-1, with TRBD1 matching over 10 bases. CDR1 and CDR2 from the germline V gene are MGHRA and YSYEKL. CDR3 size: 16 residues. Trimming at V came to 4 bases and at J to 1 base, leaving 6 bases not matched to a gene.

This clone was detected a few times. The DNA of the CDR3 is TGTGCCAGCAGCCCTGGAATTGGACAGGGCCCGTCCTACGAGCAGTACTTC. As protein: CASSPGIGQGPSYEQYF. V usage is TRBV5-4 and J usage is TRBJ2-7; TRBD1 matches at 8 bases. CDR3 length: 17 residues. The V gene's germline CDR1 is SGHNT and CDR2 YYREEE (reference sequence). V shed 4 bases, J shed 1 base, and the junction held 13 bases outside the gene matches.

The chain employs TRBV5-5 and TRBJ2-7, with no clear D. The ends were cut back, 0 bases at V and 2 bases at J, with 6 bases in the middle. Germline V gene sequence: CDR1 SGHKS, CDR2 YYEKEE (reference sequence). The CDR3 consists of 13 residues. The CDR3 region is CASSLEGTYEQYF. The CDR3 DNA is TGTGCCAGCAGCTTGGAAGGGACCTACGAGCAGTACTTC. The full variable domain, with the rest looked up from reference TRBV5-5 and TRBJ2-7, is DAGVTQSPTHLIKTRGQQVTLRCSPISGHKSVSWYQQVLGQGPQFIFQYYEKEERGRGNFPDRFSARQFPNYSSELNVNALLLGDSALYLCASSLEGTYEQYFGPGTRLTVT.

DNA of the CDR3: TGTGCCAGCAGTGAAAAGGACAGGGCCACCGGGGAGCTGTTTTTT. Its protein is CASSEKDRATGELFF. The chain is built from TRBV25-1 and TRBJ2-2; TRBD1 matches at 8 bases. Trimming cost V 2 bases and J 4 bases; bases outside gene matches: 3. CDR1 and CDR2 from the germline V gene are MGHDK and SYGVNS. CDR3 size: 15 residues.

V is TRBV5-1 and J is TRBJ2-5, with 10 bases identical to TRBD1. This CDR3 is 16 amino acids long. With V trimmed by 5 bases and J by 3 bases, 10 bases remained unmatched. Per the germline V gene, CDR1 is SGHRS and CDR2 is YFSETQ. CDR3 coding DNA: TGCGCCAGCAGTCCTCTCTCGGGACAGGGGAAAGAGACCCAGTACTTC. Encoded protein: CASSPLSGQGKETQYF.